One and the same sample provided the 25 T cell receptor beta chains below, sequenced in a study of blood T cell repertoires in COVID-19 (TCRdb year 2020). Receptors were amplified or captured by the immunoSEQ multiplex PCR assay. The immuneACCESS repertoire file appears here via TCRdb, limited to in-frame rearrangements. These files lack a portion of the clones; in checked studies, under half of the deficit traces to unresolved V genes, and the cause of the others is not known. The sample table records about 74,000 clones; over 85% of these occur just once. Under 1.5% of the sample goes to the ten largest clones. The sample was peripheral blood. Receptor source: a man aged 50-60 years with acute or convalescent COVID-19.

The chain carries TRBV4-3 and TRBJ1-1, with a possible D match to TRBD1 (5 bases). Trimming removed 3 bases from V and 0 bases from J, with 8 bases in between. CDR1 is LGHNA, CDR2 YSLEER, per germline. The CDR3 runs 14 residues. Written as DNA, the CDR3 is TGCGCCAGCAGCCAGGGGGGGGTGAACACTGAAGCTTTCTTT. Translation gives CASSQGGVNTEAFF.

This chain joins TRBV2 and TRBJ1-5, with D possibly matching TRBD1 (5 bases). Per the germline V gene, CDR1 is SNHLY and CDR2 is FYNNEI. The CDR3 runs to 14 residues. With 3 bases removed from V and 6 bases from J, the gap between germline ends came to 12 bases. The CDR3 bases are TGTGCCAGCAGTGACGGCAGGGATGGTCAGCCCCAGCATTTT. Translation: CASSDGRDGQPQHF.

The CDR3 nucleotides read TGTGCCAGCAGTGAGACGGGACAGCTACAATATGAGCAGTTCTTC. Protein sequence: CASSETGQLQYEQFF. The rearrangement links TRBV9 to TRBJ2-1; 7 nucleotides match TRBD1. This CDR3 has 15 amino acids. V was clipped by 5 bases and J by 8 bases; unmatched bases: 13. Germline V lookup: CDR1 SGDLS, CDR2 YYNGEE.

The chain is built from TRBV5-8 and TRBJ1-6; 9 nucleotides align to TRBD1. After removal of 2 bases from V and 7 bases from J, the junction contained 10 bases not matched to a gene. This CDR3 has 17 amino acids. Germline lookup yields CDR1 SGHTS and CDR2 YDEGEE. CDR3 protein: CASSLMYDTGGNSPLHF. The CDR3 DNA follows: TGTGCCAGCAGCTTAATGTACGATACAGGGGGCAATTCACCCCTCCACTTT.

This chain joins TRBV11-2 and TRBJ2-5; D is uncertain. Germline-derived CDR1 and CDR2 are SGHAT and FQNNGV. CDR3 size: 16 residues. Trimming removed 4 bases from V and 5 bases from J, with 20 bases in between. Written as DNA, the CDR3 is TGTGCCAGCAGCTATGGCGCTACCCGCCTCGGGGAGACCCAGTACTTC. Its protein product is CASSYGATRLGETQYF. Full variable domain (rest looked up from reference TRBV11-2 and TRBJ2-5): EAGVAQSPRYKIIEKRQSVAFWCNPISGHATLYWYQQILGQGPKLLIQFQNNGVVDDSQLPKDRFSAERLKGVDSTLKIQPAKLEDSAVYLCASSYGATRLGETQYFGPGTRLLVL.

CDR3 loop: CASSFRDSPNEQFF. The CDR3 DNA reads as TGTGCCAGCAGCTTCCGGGACTCACCCAATGAGCAGTTCTTC. This sequence joins TRBV9 and TRBJ2-1, with a tentative D call TRBD2 (6 bases). CDR3 length: 14 amino acids. The germline CDR1 and CDR2 sequences are SGDLS and YYNGEE. V dropped 4 bases and J dropped 6 bases, with 14 bases sitting between them.

The chain uses TRBV11-2 and TRBJ1-1; 10 bases match TRBD1. This CDR3 is 17 amino acids long. V gave up 2 bases and J gave up 4 bases; unmatched junction bases: 10. The germline gives CDR1 SGHAT, CDR2 FQNNGV. Here the CDR3 DNA reads TGTGCCAGCAGCTTAATAGGACAGGGGGGATTGGGCACTGAAGCTTTCTTT. This gives the protein CASSLIGQGGLGTEAFF.

J is TRBJ2-3 and V is TRBV10-1, with D possibly being TRBD2 (6 bases). V gave up 5 bases and J gave up 2 bases, with 8 bases separating them. This CDR3 contains 13 residues. Germline CDR1 and CDR2: WNHNN and SYGVQD (reference sequence). This CDR3 is CASSRDFTDTQYF. CDR3 bases: TGCGCCAGCAGTCGGGACTTCACAGATACGCAGTATTTT.

V gene TRBV10-3 combines with J gene TRBJ2-1; TRBD2 matches 10 bases. The CDR3 spans 12 residues. Germline V gives CDR1 ENHRY, CDR2 SYGVKD. With 11 bases clipped from V and 6 bases from J, the junction kept 4 bases outside the gene matches. The CDR3 here is CAVRTSGNEQFF. The CDR3 DNA reads as TGTGCCGTCCGGACTAGCGGCAATGAGCAGTTCTTC.

The chain has TRBV12-3 or TRBV12-4 and TRBJ1-2, with D perhaps matching TRBD1 (5 bases). This CDR3 has 13 amino acids. Deletions cut 5 bases from V and 2 bases from J, with 9 bases between. This CDR3 reads CASSADRNYGYTF. The DNA for the CDR3 is TGTGCCAGCAGTGCCGACAGAAACTATGGCTACACCTTC.

The gene calls are TRBV30 and TRBJ1-2; maybe TRBD1 (5 bases). Germline CDR1 is GTSNPN and CDR2 is SVGIG (reference sequence). The V end was cut by 2 bases, the J end by 8 bases, with 9 bases between. The CDR3 sequence is 11 residues long. CDR3 sequence: CAWSRGSGYTF. DNA of the CDR3: TGTGCCTGGAGTCGGGGGAGCGGCTACACCTTC.

The V gene is TRBV27, the J gene TRBJ1-5, with D perhaps TRBD1 (6 bases). The germline V and J ends were trimmed by 5 bases and 3 bases, with 11 bases remaining between them. This CDR3 is 14 amino acids long. The germline CDR1 and CDR2 sequences are MNHEY and SMNVEV (reference sequence). In DNA form, the CDR3 reads TGTGCCAGCAGTCTCGGACAGAACAATCAGCCCCAGCATTTT. It encodes CASSLGQNNQPQHF.

The chain links TRBV9 to TRBJ2-2; maybe TRBD2 (6 bases). The germline V and J ends were trimmed by 2 bases and 6 bases, with 17 bases remaining between them. Germline CDR1 reads SGDLS; CDR2 reads YYNGEE. This CDR3 has 16 residues. The CDR3: CASSVPRLAPPGELFF. The DNA for the CDR3 is TGTGCCAGCAGCGTTCCGAGGCTAGCGCCCCCCGGGGAGCTGTTTTTT. Using reference TRBV9 and TRBJ2-2 for the parts outside the CDR3, the full variable domain is DSGVTQTPKHLITATGQRVTLRCSPRSGDLSVYWYQQSLDQGLQFLIQYYNGEERAKGNILERFSAQQFPDLHSELNLSSLELGDSALYFCASSVPRLAPPGELFFGEGSRLTVL.

As to this clone: Other DNA sequences from this sample encode an identical CDR3 as well. The chain employs TRBV7-3 and TRBJ1-1, with D possibly TRBD1 on 5 matching bases. Germline V gene lookup returns CDR1 SGHTA and CDR2 FQGTGA. This CDR3 is built from 13 residues. The V end lost 5 bases, the J end lost 1 base, and 8 bases lay between the germline ends. The chain's CDR3 is CASSQQGNTEAFF. CDR3 sequence (DNA): TGTGCCAGCAGCCAGCAGGGGAACACTGAAGCTTTCTTT. Full variable domain (rest looked up from reference TRBV7-3 and TRBJ1-1): GAGVSQTPSNKVTEKGKYVELRCDPISGHTALYWYRQSLGQGPEFLIYFQGTGAADDSGLPNDRFFAVRPEGSVSTLKIQRTERGDSAVYLCASSQQGNTEAFFGQGTRLTVV.

V gene TRBV3-1 (or the pseudogene TRBV3-2) combines with J gene TRBJ2-4, with TRBD2 as a possible D gene (5 bases). Germline CDR1 and CDR2: LGHDT and YNNKEL (reference sequence). The CDR3 is made up of 15 amino acids. Trimming removed 2 bases at V and 5 bases at J, with 13 bases between. The CDR3: CASSQIRGWENIQYF. The CDR3 region has the DNA TGTGCCAGCAGCCAAATACGGGGATGGGAAAACATTCAGTACTTC.

Remarks on this clone: Other DNA sequences within the sample encode an identical CDR3. V usage is TRBV18 and J usage is TRBJ1-5; TRBD1 matches at 7 bases. The germline gives CDR1 KGHSH, CDR2 LQKENI. Trimming removed 1 base from V and 1 base from J; junction bases left unmatched: 1. This CDR3 is 15 amino acids long. Here the CDR3 reads CASSPQGASNQPQHF. The CDR3 DNA sequence: TGTGCCAGCTCACCACAGGGGGCGAGCAATCAGCCCCAGCATTTT.

This clone is classed as medium-sized. The rearrangement links TRBV30 to TRBJ1-5; D unclear. Trimming pared 3 bases from V and 1 base from J, leaving 13 bases between. In germline, CDR1 is GTSNPN, CDR2 SVGIG (reference sequence). CDR3 length: 15 amino acids. The CDR3 reads CAWREGIGSNQPQHF. The DNA of the CDR3 is TGTGCCTGGAGAGAGGGAATTGGGAGCAATCAGCCCCAGCATTTT.

V and J are TRBV5-4 and TRBJ2-7; 10 bases align to TRBD2. With V trimmed by 4 bases and J by 2 bases, 6 bases remained unmatched. Germline values: CDR1 SGHNT, CDR2 YYREEE (reference sequence). This CDR3 spans 15 amino acids. The DNA for the CDR3 is TGTGCCAGCAGCGGACGACTAGCGGGCACCTACGAGCAGTACTTC. Residues: CASSGRLAGTYEQYF.

The chain employs TRBV9 and TRBJ2-5; 10 positions agree with TRBD2. Germline trimming cut 3 bases from V and 5 bases from J; bases unmatched to any gene: 7. This CDR3 region has 15 residues. CDR1 SGDLS and CDR2 YYNGEE come from the germline V gene. In DNA form, the CDR3 reads TGTGCCAGCAGCGAAGCGGGACTAGCGTGGGAGACCCAGTACTTC. Translation: CASSEAGLAWETQYF.

The chain joins TRBV6-2 or TRBV6-3 to TRBJ1-5; D is undetermined. V lost 5 bases to trimming and J lost 7 bases, with 12 bases between them. This CDR3 contains 13 residues. Germline V gene sequence: CDR1 MNHEY, CDR2 SVGEGT. CDR3 bases: TGTGCCAGCAGTGCCCGACTTGTACAGCCCCAGCATTTT. Its protein is CASSARLVQPQHF.

The chain links TRBV5-1 to TRBJ2-3; tentatively, D is TRBD2 (6 bases). CDR1 SGHRS and CDR2 YFSETQ come from the germline V gene. Trimming pared 4 bases from V and 1 base from J, leaving 16 bases between. The CDR3 runs to 16 residues. CDR3 DNA: TGCGCCAGCAGCCCCCTTAGCGGAGGTGGCACAGATACGCAGTATTTT. It is translated as CASSPLSGGGTDTQYF.

The chain couples TRBV7-9 to TRBJ1-4; D is ambiguous. Germline CDR1 SEHNR, CDR2 FQNEAQ (reference sequence). This CDR3 region has 15 residues. Trimming left V 5 bases short and J 5 bases short, with 15 bases between. The CDR3, as DNA: TGTGCCAGCAGCCCCTCTGTCGGTACGAATGAAAAACTGTTTTTT. Residues: CASSPSVGTNEKLFF.

The V gene is TRBV7-9, the J gene TRBJ2-7; D gene uncertain. CDR1 SEHNR and CDR2 FQNEAQ come from the germline V gene (reference sequence). V was pared by 3 bases and J by 5 bases, with 11 bases between. This CDR3 is built from 13 residues. The CDR3: CASSFPSSHEQYF. The CDR3 bases are TGTGCCAGCAGCTTCCCTTCCAGTCACGAGCAGTACTTC.

The chain joins TRBV28 to TRBJ2-1; no clear D gene. The germline V gene encodes CDR1 MDHEN and CDR2 SYDVKM. V was clipped by 8 bases and J by 2 bases, with 4 bases between them. The CDR3 is 11 residues long. The CDR3 bases are TGTGCCAGCCGGGCCTACAATGAGCAGTTCTTC. This codes for CASRAYNEQFF.

V usage is TRBV6-6 and J usage is TRBJ1-1; 10 bases line up with TRBD1. The CDR3 loop spans 14 amino acids. V shed 10 bases and J 1 base; nucleotides not matched to a gene: 6. Germline V CDR1 and CDR2: MNHNY, SVGAGI (reference sequence). Here the CDR3 reads CATNDRGRNTEAFF. The DNA for the CDR3 is TGTGCCACCAATGACAGGGGGCGGAACACTGAAGCTTTCTTT.